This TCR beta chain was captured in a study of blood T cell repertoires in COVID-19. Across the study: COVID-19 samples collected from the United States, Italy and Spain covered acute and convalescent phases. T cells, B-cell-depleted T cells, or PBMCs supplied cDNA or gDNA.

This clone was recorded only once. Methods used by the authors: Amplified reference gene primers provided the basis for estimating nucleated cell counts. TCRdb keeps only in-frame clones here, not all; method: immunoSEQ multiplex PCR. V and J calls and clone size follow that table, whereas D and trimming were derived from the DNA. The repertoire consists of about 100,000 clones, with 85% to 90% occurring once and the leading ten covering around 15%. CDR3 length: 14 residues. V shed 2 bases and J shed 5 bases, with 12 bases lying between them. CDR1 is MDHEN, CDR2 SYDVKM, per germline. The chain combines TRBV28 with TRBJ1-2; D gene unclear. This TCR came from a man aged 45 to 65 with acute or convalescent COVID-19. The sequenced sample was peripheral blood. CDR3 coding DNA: TGTGCCAGCAGTTTACGCAGGTCATCGTATGGCTACACCTTC. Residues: CASSLRRSSYGYTF.